The entry below gives a single T cell receptor (beta chain) sequence along with its context. Other DNA sequences of this sample code for an identical CDR3. The data were obtained in a study of blood T cell repertoires in COVID-19. Across the study: T cells, B-cell-depleted T cells, or PBMCs provided the cDNA or gDNA that served as material.

Germline V gene data show CDR1 as SEHNR and CDR2 as FQNEAQ (reference sequence). The CDR3 covers 14 residues. Trimming cost V 1 base and J 3 bases, with 7 bases left between them. The cohort comprised adults aged about 18 to 100 years residing in 24 US areas. Categorization into cohorts depended on clinical history that participants reported. Symptom resolution, clearance, or two negative PCRs marked the recovered donors of Cohort 3. The table came from immunoSEQ multiplex PCR; TCRdb's copy has only in-frame clones and leaves some out. Of 250,000 to 300,000 clones detected, 80% to 90% appear once; the ten largest clones hold 1.9%.

This receptor was obtained from a woman aged 50 to 60 who had recovered from COVID-19. Sequenced material: PBMCs or T cells enriched from blood (not recorded which). V and J are TRBV7-9 and TRBJ1-5; D is undetermined. CDR3 nucleotides: TGTGCCAGCAGCTTAGGCGGCACCAATCAGCCCCAGCATTTT. Translating gives CASSLGGTNQPQHF.